The 25 T cell receptor beta chains below all came from one sample that was sequenced in a study of blood T cells in healthy people across ages. Through a sample-barcoded 5' primer and a J-beta primer mix, a second PCR was run for 7 to 11 cycles. Each CDR3 protein is one row after TCRdb ran MiXCR on the 5' RACE reads. The data show around 2 million distinct CDR3 sequences, roughly two fifths seen once. The sample comprised blood. The receptors come from a human donor in good health.

This clonotype occurred once. The chain recombines TRBV5-1 with TRBJ1-2; a possible D gene is TRBD1 (5 bases). V gave up 2 bases and J gave up 6 bases, with 11 bases separating them. CDR1 and CDR2 from the germline V gene are SGHRS and YFSETQ. The CDR3 extends over 13 amino acids. The CDR3 nucleotides are TGCGCCAGCAGCTTCCAGGGCCCCGATGGCTACACCTTC. This translates into CASSFQGPDGYTF.

The CDR3 sequence: CASSFDSLGGATQYF. The CDR3 DNA sequence: TGTGCCAGCAGCTTTGATTCCCTGGGGGGAGCGACCCAGTACTTC. The chain recombines TRBV5-5 with TRBJ2-5; a weak D match, TRBD2 (6 bases). The length of the CDR3 is 15 residues. Between the trimmed V and J ends, which lost 2 bases and 7 bases, there was a span of 18 bases. The germline V gene encodes CDR1 SGHKS and CDR2 YYEKEE (reference sequence).

V usage is TRBV11-3 and J usage is TRBJ2-2; tentatively, D is TRBD1 (6 bases). V was trimmed by 5 bases and J by 4 bases, leaving 11 bases between them. This CDR3 has 14 amino acids. Germline CDR1 is SGHNT and CDR2 is YENEEA. The CDR3 DNA reads as TGTGCCAGCAGCCGGACAGAAGTCACCGGGGAGCTGTTTTTT. It is translated as CASSRTEVTGELFF.

This clonotype has ten or more counts. The J gene is TRBJ2-2, the V gene TRBV6-5, with D unclear. Germline-derived CDR1 and CDR2 are MNHEY and SVGAGI. V was trimmed by 6 bases and J by 0 bases, leaving 11 bases between them. The CDR3 has 15 amino acids. The CDR3 DNA is TGTGCCAGCAGCCCCGGGTACGCGAACACCGGGGAGCTGTTTTTT. Encoded protein: CASSPGYANTGELFF.

This clonotype has just a few counts. The V call is TRBV28, the J call TRBJ1-5; D unresolved. The CDR3 extends over 13 amino acids. Germline-derived CDR1 and CDR2 are MDHEN and SYDVKM. V was clipped by 8 bases and J by 1 base, with 9 bases between them. The CDR3 is CASGSGSNQPQHF. For the CDR3, the DNA is TGTGCCAGCGGTTCGGGAAGCAATCAGCCCCAGCATTTT.

The CDR3 region is CSANWGGNEKLFF. CDR3 in DNA: TGCAGTGCCAACTGGGGGGGAAATGAAAAACTGTTTTTT. The rearrangement joins TRBV20-1 to TRBJ1-4; D possibly corresponds to TRBD1 (5 bases). CDR3 length: 13 residues. Germline values: CDR1 DFQATT, CDR2 SNEGSKA (reference sequence). Trimming left V 6 bases short and J 5 bases short, with 13 bases between.

The chain recombines TRBV20-1 with TRBJ2-1, with a weak D call TRBD2 (5 bases). V was pared by 1 base and J by 6 bases, with 16 bases between. The V gene's germline CDR1 is DFQATT and CDR2 SNEGSKA (reference sequence). CDR3 length equals 15 residues. The CDR3 region is CSARAAGRSTNEQFF. The DNA of the CDR3 is TGCAGTGCTAGAGCTGCGGGTCGGAGTACCAATGAGCAGTTCTTC.

This clonotype was observed a few times. The chain couples TRBV4-1 to TRBJ1-5, with D tentatively TRBD1 (5 bases). The CDR3 has 14 amino acids. The germline V and J ends were trimmed by 1 base and 6 bases, with 10 bases remaining between them. Germline V gives CDR1 MGHRA, CDR2 YSYEKL. CDR3 loop: CASSQAGIGQPQHF. CDR3 in DNA: TGCGCCAGCAGCCAAGCAGGGATCGGTCAGCCCCAGCATTTT.

The chain recombines TRBV2 with TRBJ1-6, with unresolved D. V lost 8 bases, J lost 9 bases, and 14 bases lay in between. The CDR3 contains 13 residues. Germline CDR1 is SNHLY and CDR2 is FYNNEI. The CDR3 here is CASERVKGSPLHF. In nucleotides, the CDR3 is TGTGCCAGCGAACGAGTTAAGGGTTCACCCCTCCACTTT.

This chain connects TRBV6-2 or TRBV6-3 to TRBJ2-7; D may be TRBD1 (6 bases). V was pared by 5 bases and J by 3 bases, with 14 bases between. This CDR3 is built from 14 residues. CDR1 and CDR2 from the germline V gene are MNHEY and SVGEGT. CDR3: CASSEDTGFYEQYF. The CDR3, as DNA: TGTGCCAGCAGTGAGGATACAGGGTTCTACGAGCAGTACTTC.

The chain joins TRBV9 to TRBJ2-3; 12 positions match TRBD1. Per germline, CDR1 SGDLS and CDR2 YYNGEE. The CDR3 consists of 19 residues. V lost 4 bases, J lost 6 bases, and 18 bases stayed unmatched. The CDR3 DNA follows: TGTGCCAGCAGCCTACTAGGGACAGGGGGCACCTCAGGTTTGGATACGCAGTATTTT. Encoded protein: CASSLLGTGGTSGLDTQYF.

V usage is TRBV20-1 and J usage is TRBJ1-5, with a possible D match to TRBD1 (5 bases). The CDR3 spans 12 residues. Trimming removed 6 bases at V and 5 bases at J, with 11 bases between. The V gene's germline CDR1 is DFQATT and CDR2 SNEGSKA (reference sequence). The DNA for the CDR3 is TGCAGTGCCGGGACCGCTTATCAGCCCCAGCATTTT. Translation gives CSAGTAYQPQHF.

The genes are TRBV6-5 and TRBJ2-3, with D hard to call. V lost 4 bases to trimming and J lost 3 bases, with 17 bases between them. The CDR3 contains 16 residues. Germline values: CDR1 MNHEY, CDR2 SVGAGI. CDR3 coding DNA: TGTGCCAGCAGTTCCTCGATTGGAGAGTTTACAGATACGCAGTATTTT. It yields the protein CASSSSIGEFTDTQYF.

This chain joins TRBV12-5 and TRBJ2-6; D is unresolved. Germline V gene data show CDR1 as LGHNT and CDR2 as FRNRAP. Deletions cut 1 base from V and 4 bases from J, with 8 bases between. CDR3 size: 15 residues. The CDR3 DNA reads TGTGCTAGTGGTTTGGGACATCTCGGGGCCAACGTCCTGACTTTC. Encoded protein: CASGLGHLGANVLTF.

This sequence joins TRBV12-3 or TRBV12-4 and TRBJ1-1, with TRBD1 as a possible D gene (6 bases). The CDR3 runs to 14 residues. The V and J ends lost 5 bases and 0 bases respectively, with 10 bases between them. The CDR3 DNA reads TGTGCCAGCAGTGGGGGGCCTTTGAACACTGAAGCTTTCTTT. It is translated as CASSGGPLNTEAFF.

This clonotype was seen a few times. The chain has TRBV9 and TRBJ1-2; the D is unclear. V lost 1 base and J 8 bases, leaving 12 bases between the germline ends. Germline CDR1 SGDLS, CDR2 YYNGEE. The CDR3 contains 13 residues. CDR3 DNA: TGTGCCAGCAGCGTAACAGCTTCTTACGGCTACACCTTC. Its protein product is CASSVTASYGYTF.

This clonotype was detected a few times. This rearrangement joins TRBV28 to TRBJ2-7, with 9 bases lining up with TRBD1. Germline V gives CDR1 MDHEN, CDR2 SYDVKM. The CDR3 covers 17 residues. V trimming: 3 bases; J trimming: 4 bases; junction bases outside the gene matches: 13. The CDR3 bases are TGTGCCAGCAGTTTTCCACCGGGACAGGGACTTGGGTACGAGCAGTACTTC. Translation: CASSFPPGQGLGYEQYF.

The chain is built from TRBV6-1 and TRBJ1-2, with TRBD1 matching over 8 bases. V lost 1 base to trimming and J lost 1 base; unmatched junction nucleotides: 5. The CDR3 has 16 amino acids. Germline values: CDR1 MNHNS, CDR2 SASEGT. The CDR3 bases are TGTGCCAGCAGTGAAGGGACAGGGACGAATAACTATGGCTACACCTTC. As protein: CASSEGTGTNNYGYTF.

The rearrangement joins TRBV6-6 to TRBJ1-2, with 11 positions matching TRBD1. J lost 7 bases, V lost 3 bases, and 10 bases had no gene match. The CDR3 runs 16 residues. Germline-derived CDR1 and CDR2 are MNHNY and SVGAGI (reference sequence). The CDR3 here is CASSYRTGGDVSGYTF. CDR3 coding DNA: TGTGCCAGCAGTTATCGGACAGGGGGCGACGTTAGTGGCTACACCTTC.

Concerning this clonotype: This may come from a read error, since a much larger clone is one base off. The chain links TRBV29-1 to TRBJ2-7; TRBD2 might be the D (6 bases). The V gene lost 6 bases and the J gene lost 3 bases, with 15 bases spanning the gap. Germline V gives CDR1 SQVTM, CDR2 ANQGSEA. This CDR3 has 13 residues. CDR3 sequence: CSVHSGDVYEQYF. As DNA, the CDR3 is TGCAGCGTCCATTCGGGGGACGTCTACGAGCAGTACTTC.

Regarding this clonotype: Its ends do not fully match the called genes, so a read error is possible. The chain recombines TRBV7-9 with TRBJ2-3; D is tentatively TRBD1 or TRBD2 (5 bases each). The CDR3 runs 14 residues. Germline values: CDR1 SEHNR, CDR2 FQNEAQ (reference sequence). The CDR3: CTSSLRGEADTQYF. CDR3 DNA sequence: TGTACCAGCAGCTTACGGGGCGAGGCAGATACGCAGTATTTT.

The sample holds a few counts of this clonotype. This chain links TRBV11-2 with TRBJ1-2; a weak D match, TRBD1 (5 bases). V lost 4 bases and J lost 8, with 14 bases in between. The germline V gene encodes CDR1 SGHAT and CDR2 FQNNGV. The CDR3 is 13 residues long. The CDR3 DNA sequence: TGTGCCAGCAGCTCGCAGGGTTGGGACGGCTACACCTTC. The encoded protein is CASSSQGWDGYTF.

The CDR3 DNA reads TGTGCCAGCAGCTGGCCGGGACGGGGGGCTGATAATGAGCAGTTCTTC. Encoded protein: CASSWPGRGADNEQFF. The chain couples TRBV13 to TRBJ2-1; TRBD2 might be the D (7 bases). CDR1 is PRHDT, CDR2 FYEKMQ, per germline (reference sequence). V lost 4 bases and J 7 bases, leaving 20 bases between the germline ends. CDR3 size: 16 residues.

J is TRBJ1-5 and V is TRBV12-3 or TRBV12-4; 8 bases fit TRBD1. V gave up 5 bases and J gave up 0 bases; unmatched junction bases: 9. This CDR3 has 17 residues. The chain's CDR3 is CASSTRQGRDSNQPQHF. CDR3 nucleotides: TGTGCCAGCAGTACCCGACAGGGGAGGGATAGCAATCAGCCCCAGCATTTT.

This clonotype occurred many times. V is TRBV5-5 and J is TRBJ2-1; weak D call: TRBD2 (6 bases). This CDR3 region has 18 residues. Germline values: CDR1 SGHKS, CDR2 YYEKEE (reference sequence). Between the trimmed V and J ends, which lost 0 bases and 7 bases, there was a span of 23 bases. CDR3 residues: CASSLAPSLPSAGNEQFF. The CDR3 nucleotides are TGTGCCAGCAGCTTGGCTCCTTCGCTCCCCAGCGCGGGAAATGAGCAGTTCTTC.